The source of this TCR beta chain is a study of early T cells in non-severe SARS-CoV-2 infection. Germline CDR1 is GTSNPN and CDR2 is SVGIG (reference sequence). With 2 bases removed from V and 4 bases from J, the gap between germline ends came to 2 bases. CDR3 length equals 10 residues. Each CDR3 protein is one row after TCRdb ran MiXCR on the 5' RACE reads. The data hold about 68,000 distinct CDR3 sequences, with 10% to 15% observed a single time. This clonotype occurred a few times. Material for sequencing was whole blood. The chain couples TRBV30 to TRBJ2-5; D unclear. This receptor was obtained from an adult who was a healthcare worker with PCR-confirmed SARS-CoV-2 infection or an uninfected control (not recorded which). CDR3 in amino acids: CAWSRETQYF. In DNA, the CDR3 is TGTGCCTGGAGTCGAGAGACCCAGTACTTC.